This TCR beta chain is drawn from a study of cytomegalovirus exposure and HLA in healthy donors. General study results and limits: Later analysis revealed greater clonal expansion in HLA-associated TCR beta chains than in equally common others.

Germline trimming cut 6 bases from V and 3 bases from J; bases unmatched to any gene: 8. This CDR3 is built from 15 residues. Germline CDR1 reads MNHNS; CDR2 reads SASEGT. As to this clone: Its antigen is still unknown.

The study ran its PCR with 60 Vbeta and 13 Jbeta primers. TCRdb keeps only in-frame clones here, not all; method: immunoSEQ multiplex PCR. Seen here are around 150,000 clones, over 60% observed once, and the top ten hold roughly 2.1%. The sequence was collected from a man between 35 and 55 years old in good health and CMV-seronegative. The sample comprised PBMCs. The chain couples TRBV6-1 to TRBJ2-3, with TRBD2 matching 8 bases. The CDR3 region is CASSPGGLGTDTQYF. For the CDR3, the DNA is TGTGCCAGCAGCCCGGGGGGGTTGGGGACAGATACGCAGTATTTT.